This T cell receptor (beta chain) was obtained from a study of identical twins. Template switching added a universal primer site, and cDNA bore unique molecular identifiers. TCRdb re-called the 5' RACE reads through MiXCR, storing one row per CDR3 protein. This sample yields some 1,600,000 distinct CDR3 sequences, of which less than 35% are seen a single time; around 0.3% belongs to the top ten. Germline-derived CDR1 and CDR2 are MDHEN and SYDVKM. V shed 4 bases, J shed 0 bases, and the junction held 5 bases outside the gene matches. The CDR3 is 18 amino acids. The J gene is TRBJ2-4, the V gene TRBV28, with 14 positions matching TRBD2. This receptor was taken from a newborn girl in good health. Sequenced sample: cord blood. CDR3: CASSWTSGRILAKNIQYF. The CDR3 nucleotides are TGTGCCAGCAGTTGGACTAGCGGGAGGATACTAGCCAAAAACATTCAGTACTTC.